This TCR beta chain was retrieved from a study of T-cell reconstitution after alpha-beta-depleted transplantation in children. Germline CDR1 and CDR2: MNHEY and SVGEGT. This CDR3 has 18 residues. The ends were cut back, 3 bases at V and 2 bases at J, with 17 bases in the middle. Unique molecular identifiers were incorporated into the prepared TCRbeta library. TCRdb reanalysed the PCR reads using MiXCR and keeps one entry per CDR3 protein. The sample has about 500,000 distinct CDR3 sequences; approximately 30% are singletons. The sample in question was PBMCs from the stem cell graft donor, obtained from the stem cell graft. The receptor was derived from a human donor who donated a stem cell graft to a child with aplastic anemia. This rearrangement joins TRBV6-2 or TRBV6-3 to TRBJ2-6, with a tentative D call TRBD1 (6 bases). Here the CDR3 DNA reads TGTGCCAGCAGTTATGCTGCTGTTACAGGGACTGGGGCCAACGTCCTGACTTTC. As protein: CASSYAAVTGTGANVLTF.